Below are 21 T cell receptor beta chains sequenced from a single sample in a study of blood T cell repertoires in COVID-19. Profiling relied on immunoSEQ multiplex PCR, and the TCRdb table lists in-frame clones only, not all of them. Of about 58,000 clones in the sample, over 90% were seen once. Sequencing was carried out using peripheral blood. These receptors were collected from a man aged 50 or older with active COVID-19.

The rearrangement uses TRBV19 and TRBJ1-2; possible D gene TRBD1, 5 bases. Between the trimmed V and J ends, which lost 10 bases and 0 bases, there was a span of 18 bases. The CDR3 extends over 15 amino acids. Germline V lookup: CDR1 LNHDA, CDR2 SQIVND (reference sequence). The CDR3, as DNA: TGTGCCACCACATTAACAGGATCCACTAACTATGGCTACACCTTC. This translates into CATTLTGSTNYGYTF. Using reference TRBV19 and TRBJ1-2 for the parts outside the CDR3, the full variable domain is DGGITQSPKYLFRKEGQNVTLSCEQNLNHDAMYWYRQDPGQGLRLIYYSQIVNDFQKGDIAEGYSVSREKKESFPLTVTSAQKNPTAFYLCATTLTGSTNYGYTFGSGTRLTVV.

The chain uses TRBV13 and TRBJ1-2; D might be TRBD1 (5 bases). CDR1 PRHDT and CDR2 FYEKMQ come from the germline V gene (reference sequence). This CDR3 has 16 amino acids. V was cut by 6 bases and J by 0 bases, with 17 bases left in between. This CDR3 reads CASSRGQGSANYGYTF. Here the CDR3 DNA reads TGTGCCAGCAGTCGAGGCCAGGGTTCGGCTAACTATGGCTACACCTTC. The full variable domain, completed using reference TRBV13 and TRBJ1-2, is AAGVIQSPRHLIKEKRETATLKCYPIPRHDTVYWYQQGPGQDPQFLISFYEKMQSDKGSIPDRFSAQQFSDYHSELNMSSLELGDSALYFCASSRGQGSANYGYTFGSGTRLTVV.

The CDR3 here is CATSRDGSVVAEKLFF. CDR3 bases: TGTGCCACCAGCAGAGATGGTTCGGTAGTTGCTGAAAAACTGTTTTTT. The chain recombines TRBV15 with TRBJ1-4, with D uncertain. The ends were cut back, 0 bases at V and 7 bases at J, with 15 bases in the middle. The CDR3 extends over 16 amino acids. The germline CDR1 and CDR2 sequences are LNHNV and YYDKDF (reference sequence). Complete variable domain (other parts from reference TRBV15 and TRBJ1-4): DAMVIQNPRYQVTQFGKPVTLSCSQTLNHNVMYWYQQKSSQAPKLLFHYYDKDFNNEADTPDNFQSRRPNTSFCFLDIRSPGLGDTAMYLCATSRDGSVVAEKLFFGSGTQLSVL.

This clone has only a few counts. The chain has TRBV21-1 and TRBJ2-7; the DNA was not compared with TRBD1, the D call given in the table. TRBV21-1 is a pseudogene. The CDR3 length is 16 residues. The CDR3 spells CASSMEPRGKSYEQYF. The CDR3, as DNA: TGTGCCAGCAGCATGGAGCCTAGGGGGAAGTCCTACGAGCAGTACTTC.

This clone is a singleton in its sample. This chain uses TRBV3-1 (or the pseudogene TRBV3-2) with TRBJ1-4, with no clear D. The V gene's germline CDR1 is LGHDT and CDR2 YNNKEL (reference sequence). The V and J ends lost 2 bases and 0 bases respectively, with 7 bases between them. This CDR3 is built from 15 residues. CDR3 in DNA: TGTGCCAGCAGCCAATCGTGTGCAACTAATGAAAAACTGTTTTTT. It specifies CASSQSCATNEKLFF.

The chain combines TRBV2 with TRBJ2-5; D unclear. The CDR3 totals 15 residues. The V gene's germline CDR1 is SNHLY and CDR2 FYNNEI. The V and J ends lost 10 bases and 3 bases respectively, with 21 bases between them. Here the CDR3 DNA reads TGTGCCACCTCCAGTTCGGAGTTTCTAAAAGAGACCCAGTACTTC. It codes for CATSSSEFLKETQYF.

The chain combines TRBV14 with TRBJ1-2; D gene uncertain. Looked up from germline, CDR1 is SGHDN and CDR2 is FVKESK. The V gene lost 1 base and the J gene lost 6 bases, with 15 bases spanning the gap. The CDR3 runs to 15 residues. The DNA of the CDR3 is TGTGCCAGCAGCCAAGCGGGAGTAGCAAAAAATGGCTACACCTTC. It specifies CASSQAGVAKNGYTF.

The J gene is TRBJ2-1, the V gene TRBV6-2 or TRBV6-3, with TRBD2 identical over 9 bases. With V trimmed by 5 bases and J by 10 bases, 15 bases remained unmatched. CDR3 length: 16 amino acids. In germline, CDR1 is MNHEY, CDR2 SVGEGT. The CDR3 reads CASSPRAGGASREQFF. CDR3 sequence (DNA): TGTGCCAGCAGTCCCCGGGCGGGGGGGGCGTCTCGGGAGCAGTTCTTC.

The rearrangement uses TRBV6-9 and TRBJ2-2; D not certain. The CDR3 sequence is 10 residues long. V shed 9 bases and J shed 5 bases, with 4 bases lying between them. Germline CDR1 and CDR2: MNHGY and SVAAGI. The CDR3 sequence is CARATGELFF. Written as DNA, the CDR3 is TGTGCCAGGGCTACCGGGGAGCTGTTTTTT.

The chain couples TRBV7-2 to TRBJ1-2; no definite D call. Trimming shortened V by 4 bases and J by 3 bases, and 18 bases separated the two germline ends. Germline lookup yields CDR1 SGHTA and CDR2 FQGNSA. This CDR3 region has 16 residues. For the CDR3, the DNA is TGTGCCAGCAGCTCCCCGATCTACAGCTGGGACTATGGCTACACCTTC. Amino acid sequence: CASSSPIYSWDYGYTF.

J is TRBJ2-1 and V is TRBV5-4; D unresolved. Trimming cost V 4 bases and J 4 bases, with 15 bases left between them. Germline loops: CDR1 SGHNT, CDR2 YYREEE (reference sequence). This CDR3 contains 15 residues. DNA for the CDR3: TGTGCCAGCAGCCCCCCTCCGGGTGCTTACAATGAGCAGTTCTTC. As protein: CASSPPPGAYNEQFF.

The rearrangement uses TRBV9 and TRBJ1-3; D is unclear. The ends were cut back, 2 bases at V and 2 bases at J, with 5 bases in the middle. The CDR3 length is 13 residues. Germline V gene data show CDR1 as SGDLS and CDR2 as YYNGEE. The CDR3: CASSVGPGNTIYF. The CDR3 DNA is TGTGCCAGCAGCGTTGGCCCTGGAAACACCATATATTTT.

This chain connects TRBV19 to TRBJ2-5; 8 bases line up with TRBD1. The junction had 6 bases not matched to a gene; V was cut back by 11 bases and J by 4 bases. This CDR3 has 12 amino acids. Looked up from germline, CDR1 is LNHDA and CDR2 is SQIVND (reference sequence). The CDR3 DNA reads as TGTGCCTCGGGACAGGCAACAGAGACCCAGTACTTC. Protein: CASGQATETQYF.

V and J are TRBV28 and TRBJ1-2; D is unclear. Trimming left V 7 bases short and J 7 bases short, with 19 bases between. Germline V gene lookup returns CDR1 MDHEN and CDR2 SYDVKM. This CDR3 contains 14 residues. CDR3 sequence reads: CASNPAWGGSGYTF. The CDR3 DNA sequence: TGTGCCAGCAACCCGGCGTGGGGAGGCAGTGGCTACACCTTC.

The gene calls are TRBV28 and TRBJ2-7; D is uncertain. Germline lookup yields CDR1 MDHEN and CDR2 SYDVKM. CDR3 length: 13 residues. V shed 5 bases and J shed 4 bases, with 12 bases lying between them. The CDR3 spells CASSERPSYEQYF. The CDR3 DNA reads TGTGCCAGCAGTGAGCGACCTTCTTACGAGCAGTACTTC.

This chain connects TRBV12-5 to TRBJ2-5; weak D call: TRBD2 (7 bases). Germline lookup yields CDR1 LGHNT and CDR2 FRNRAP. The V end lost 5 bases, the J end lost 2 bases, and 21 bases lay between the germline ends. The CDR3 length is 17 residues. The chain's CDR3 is CASGIGEGLRGQETQYF. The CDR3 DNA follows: TGTGCTAGTGGTATCGGGGAGGGGTTGAGGGGGCAAGAGACCCAGTACTTC.

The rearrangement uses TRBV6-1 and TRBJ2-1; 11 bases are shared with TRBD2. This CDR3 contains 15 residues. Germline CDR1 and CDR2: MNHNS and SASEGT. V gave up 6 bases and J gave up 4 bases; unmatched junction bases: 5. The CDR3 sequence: CASRQLAGVYNEQFF. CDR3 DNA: TGTGCCAGCAGACAACTAGCGGGAGTTTACAATGAGCAGTTCTTC.

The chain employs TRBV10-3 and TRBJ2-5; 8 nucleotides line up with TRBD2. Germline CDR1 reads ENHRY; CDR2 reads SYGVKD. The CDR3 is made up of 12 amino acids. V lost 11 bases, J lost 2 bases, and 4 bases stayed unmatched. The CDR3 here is CAVGLGQETQYF. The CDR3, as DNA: TGTGCCGTGGGACTAGGGCAAGAGACCCAGTACTTC.

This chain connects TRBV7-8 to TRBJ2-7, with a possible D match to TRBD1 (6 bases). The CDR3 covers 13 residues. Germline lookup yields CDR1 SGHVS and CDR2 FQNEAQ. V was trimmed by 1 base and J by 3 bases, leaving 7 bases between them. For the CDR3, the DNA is TGTGCCAGCAGCTTAGGACAGGTCTACGAGCAGTACTTC. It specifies CASSLGQVYEQYF.

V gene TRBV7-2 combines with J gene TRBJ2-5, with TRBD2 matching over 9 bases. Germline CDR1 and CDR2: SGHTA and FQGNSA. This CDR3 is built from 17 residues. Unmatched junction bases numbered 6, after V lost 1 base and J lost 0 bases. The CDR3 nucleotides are TGTGCCAGCAGCTTAGATGGGCCTAGCGGGGACCAAGAGACCCAGTACTTC. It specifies CASSLDGPSGDQETQYF.

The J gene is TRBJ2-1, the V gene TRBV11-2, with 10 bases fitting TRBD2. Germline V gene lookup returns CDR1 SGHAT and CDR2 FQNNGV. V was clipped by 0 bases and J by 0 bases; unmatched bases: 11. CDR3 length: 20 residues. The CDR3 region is CASSLDNKAGGPPSYNEQFF. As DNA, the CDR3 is TGTGCCAGCAGCTTAGATAACAAAGCGGGAGGGCCCCCCTCCTACAATGAGCAGTTCTTC.